This entry describes one T cell receptor (beta chain). The record originates from a study of blood T cell repertoires in COVID-19. The germline CDR1 and CDR2 sequences are LGHNA and YSLEER. V lost 6 bases, J lost 3 bases, and 6 bases stayed unmatched. The CDR3 has 15 residues. Authors' methods: Reference gene primers were amplified, and this amplification served to estimate nucleated cell counts. This table comes from immunoSEQ multiplex PCR, and its TCRdb copy is limited to in-frame clones, with some not included. V, J and clone size are taken as reported in that table, and D and trimming were inferred from the DNA itself. Altogether around 300,000 clones are present, 83% being singletons, with the ten largest covering 9.4%.

Sequencing used peripheral blood. The source of this sequence is a woman between 50 and 59 years old who had recovered from COVID-19. The chain carries TRBV4-3 and TRBJ2-2, with 8 bases fitting TRBD2. CDR3 nucleotide sequence: TGCGCCAGCAGGGAGGGACTAGGGGACACCGGGGAGCTGTTTTTT. This codes for CASREGLGDTGELFF.